This is a list of T cell receptor beta chains from one sample in a study of T cell responses to AZD1222 COVID-19 vaccine. The data were produced by immunoSEQ multiplex PCR, yet TCRdb's version contains in-frame clones alone and is incomplete. The data contain fewer than 120,000 clones, roughly 89% of them seen just once; the ten biggest clones take up approximately 15%. The sequences come from peripheral blood, collected 28 days after the second AZD1222 dose. The receptors derive from an adult who received the AZD1222 COVID-19 vaccine. CDR3s include the opening cysteine and the closing phenylalanine or tryptophan. Each record gives: V gene, D gene, J gene, clone size, CDR3 protein, CDR3 DNA. D genes are given only for firm matches. Rows give clone size only sometimes, using once, few, many, or a class for an expanded clone.

TRBV7-9	-	TRBJ2-7	-	CASSRHGTASSYEQYF	TGTGCCAGCAGCAGACACGGGACGGCAAGCTCCTACGAGCAGTACTTC
TRBV6-5	-	TRBJ2-3	-	CASRNLRGSDTQYF	TGTGCCAGCAGAAACCTCAGGGGATCAGATACGCAGTATTTT
TRBV14	-	TRBJ1-2	-	CASSQDFVGPANYGYTF	TGTGCCAGCAGCCAAGATTTCGTCGGGCCCGCTAACTATGGCTACACCTTC
TRBV7-7	-	TRBJ2-1	-	CASSLHGLYNEQFF	TGTGCCAGCAGCTTGCACGGACTGTACAATGAGCAGTTCTTC
TRBV3-1/TRBV3-2	-	TRBJ2-1	-	CASSQDPGRGEQFF	TGTGCCAGCAGCCAAGATCCGGGGCGGGGTGAGCAGTTCTTC
TRBV29-1	-	TRBJ1-2	-	CSLGQGLGSGYTF	TGCAGCCTCGGCCAGGGTTTGGGGAGTGGCTACACCTTC
TRBV21-1	-	TRBJ2-7	-	CASRVPNTGYHEQYF	TGTGCCAGCAGAGTCCCAAACACGGGGTACCACGAGCAGTACTTC
TRBV14	-	TRBJ1-1	-	CASSPRVNTEAFF	TGTGCCAGCAGCCCCAGGGTAAACACTGAAGCTTTCTTT
TRBV28	TRBD1	TRBJ1-5	-	CASTGQGASNQPQHF	TGTGCCAGCACCGGACAGGGCGCTAGCAATCAGCCCCAGCATTTT
TRBV9	TRBD1	TRBJ2-1	-	CASSVGQANNEQFF	TGTGCCAGCAGCGTCGGACAGGCAAACAATGAGCAGTTCTTC
TRBV27	-	TRBJ1-2	-	CASSFGPDYGYTF	TGTGCCAGCAGTTTTGGGCCAGACTATGGCTACACCTTC
TRBV12-2	-	TRBJ2-7	-	CASRLKGTRSPEQYF	TGTGCAAGTCGCCTAAAGGGGACACGGAGCCCTGAGCAGTACTTC
TRBV3-1/TRBV3-2	TRBD1	TRBJ1-4	-	CASSWDRGNEKLFF	TGTGCCAGCAGTTGGGACAGGGGTAATGAAAAACTGTTTTTT
TRBV7-9	TRBD1	TRBJ1-3	-	CASSAFWTGAGNTIYF	TGTGCCAGCAGCGCTTTTTGGACAGGAGCTGGAAACACCATATATTTT
TRBV4-2	-	TRBJ2-1	-	CASSRPKTGSSYNEQFF	TGTGCCAGCAGCCGCCCCAAAACAGGGAGCTCCTACAATGAGCAGTTCTTC
TRBV28	-	TRBJ2-1	-	CASSSPKAESYNEQFF	TGTGCCAGCAGTTCGCCGAAGGCAGAGTCTTACAATGAGCAGTTCTTC
TRBV4-1	TRBD2	TRBJ2-1	once	CASSQDLVAGVISEQFF	TGCGCCAGCAGCCAAGATCTGGTAGCGGGAGTAATAAGTGAGCAGTTCTTC
TRBV20-1	-	TRBJ1-5	once	CSAGGLGYGQPQHF	TGCAGTGCTGGTGGACTTGGGTACGGGCAGCCCCAGCATTTT
TRBV7-9	-	TRBJ2-3	-	CASTPGGPFTDTQYF	TGTGCCAGCACCCCGGGGGGCCCTTTCACAGATACGCAGTATTTT
TRBV6-5	-	TRBJ1-1	once	CASSPEGANTEAFF	TGTGCCAGCAGCCCCGAAGGGGCGAACACTGAAGCTTTCTTT
TRBV24-1	TRBD2	TRBJ2-1	-	CATSDDAGVRVREGWNNEQFF	TGTGCCACCAGTGACGACGCAGGGGTACGAGTGCGGGAGGGCTGGAACAATGAGCAGTTCTTC
TRBV27	-	TRBJ1-5	-	CASSPKGGGSNQPQHF	TGTGCCAGCAGTCCGAAAGGGGGGGGTAGCAATCAGCCCCAGCATTTT
TRBV5-4	TRBD2	TRBJ2-1	once	CASSLDQGLAGGVGEQFF	TGTGCCAGCAGCTTGGACCAGGGACTAGCGGGAGGGGTTGGTGAGCAGTTCTTC
TRBV9	-	TRBJ2-7	-	CASSVGNGGPYEQYF	TGTGCCAGCAGCGTTGGGAATGGTGGTCCCTACGAGCAGTACTTC
TRBV9	-	TRBJ2-7	-	CASSTTGNEGEQYF	TGTGCCAGCAGCACAACCGGGAACGAAGGCGAGCAGTACTTC
TRBV27	-	TRBJ1-1	-	CASSLSRGGTWNTEAFF	TGTGCCAGCAGTTTATCGAGGGGGGGGACCTGGAACACTGAAGCTTTCTTT
TRBV7-9	-	TRBJ1-3	-	CASSLGAGNTIYF	TGTGCCAGCAGCTTAGGAGCTGGAAACACCATATATTTT
TRBV11-2	TRBD2	TRBJ2-7	-	CASRLAGPYEQYF	TGTGCCAGCAGACTAGCGGGACCCTACGAGCAGTACTTC
TRBV4-1	-	TRBJ1-2	-	CASSQEGQVPGYGYTF	TGCGCCAGCAGCCAAGAAGGGCAGGTACCTGGGTATGGCTACACCTTC
TRBV6-2/TRBV6-3	TRBD2	TRBJ2-4	-	CASSSFIRLAGELMAKNIQYF	TGTGCCAGCAGTTCCTTCATCCGACTAGCGGGGGAGTTAATGGCCAAAAACATTCAGTACTTC
TRBV6-1	-	TRBJ1-5	-	CASSEDWSSNQPQHF	TGTGCCAGCAGTGAAGATTGGAGTAGCAATCAGCCCCAGCATTTT
TRBV19	-	TRBJ2-7	-	CASRATAEREQYF	TGTGCCAGCAGGGCAACGGCCGAGAGGGAGCAGTACTTC
TRBV24-1	-	TRBJ1-2	-	CATSDLEGVYGYTF	TGTGCCACCAGTGATTTGGAGGGAGTCTATGGCTACACCTTC
TRBV2	-	TRBJ2-2	-	CASKRGSGAGELFF	TGTGCCAGCAAACGGGGTTCAGGGGCCGGGGAGCTGTTTTTT
TRBV5-1	-	TRBJ1-1	-	CASSLDVNTEAFF	TGCGCCAGCAGCTTGGATGTTAACACTGAAGCTTTCTTT
TRBV7-2	-	TRBJ1-5	many	CASSPGWGRGESNQPQHF	TGTGCCAGCAGCCCAGGATGGGGTCGAGGCGAGAGCAATCAGCCCCAGCATTTT
TRBV11-2	TRBD1	TRBJ1-2	-	CASSSSRRDRGGYGYTF	TGTGCCAGCAGCTCCAGTCGACGGGACAGGGGAGGCTATGGCTACACCTTC
TRBV5-4	-	TRBJ1-2	-	CASSPWRGSQDGYTF	TGTGCCAGCAGCCCATGGCGGGGATCCCAGGATGGCTACACCTTC
TRBV4-1	-	TRBJ2-7	-	CASSQEFDGPYEQYF	TGCGCCAGCAGCCAAGAGTTTGACGGTCCCTACGAGCAGTACTTC
TRBV7-8	TRBD1	TRBJ1-1	-	CASSLNRGQAEAFF	TGTGCCAGCAGCTTAAACAGGGGGCAAGCTGAAGCTTTCTTT
TRBV28	-	TRBJ1-1	once	CASSLGGVRNPMNTEAFF	TGTGCCAGCAGTTTGGGGGGGGTCCGAAACCCAATGAACACTGAAGCTTTCTTT
TRBV2	-	TRBJ2-7	-	CASSQTAFQYF	TGTGCCAGCAGCCAAACAGCGTTTCAGTACTTC
TRBV6-5	TRBD1	TRBJ1-5	-	CASSYLDRGQPQHF	TGTGCCAGCAGTTACCTGGACAGGGGTCAGCCCCAGCATTTT
TRBV4-1	TRBD2	TRBJ2-3	-	CASSHLRGASGVGDTQYF	TGCGCCAGCAGCCACCTCCGGGGGGCTAGCGGGGTTGGAGATACGCAGTATTTT
TRBV6-6	-	TRBJ1-2	-	CASSPDSDYGYTF	TGTGCCAGCAGTCCAGACAGTGACTATGGCTACACCTTC
TRBV5-1	TRBD1	TRBJ1-5	-	CASSLQGAPNQPQHF	TGCGCCAGCAGCTTGCAGGGGGCACCCAATCAGCCCCAGCATTTT
TRBV25-1	-	TRBJ1-1	-	CASSESGGVNTEAFF	TGTGCCAGCAGTGAATCCGGGGGAGTGAACACTGAAGCTTTCTTT
TRBV29-1	TRBD1	TRBJ2-7	-	CSVVETGVNEQYF	TGCAGCGTTGTGGAGACAGGGGTCAACGAGCAGTACTTC
TRBV7-9	-	TRBJ1-1	-	CASSSALQGNTEAFF	TGTGCCAGCAGCTCAGCATTACAGGGGAACACTGAAGCTTTCTTT
TRBV7-3	TRBD1	TRBJ1-2	-	CASSLTGDDGYTF	TGTGCCAGCAGCTTGACAGGGGATGATGGCTACACCTTC
TRBV14	-	TRBJ1-4	-	CASSPDYSATNEKLFF	TGTGCCAGCAGCCCAGACTACTCAGCAACTAATGAAAAACTGTTTTTT
TRBV10-3	TRBD1	TRBJ1-2	-	CAISVNTGGDYYGYTF	TGTGCCATCAGTGTAAATACAGGGGGCGATTACTATGGCTACACCTTC
TRBV9	-	TRBJ1-6	-	CASRRGSYNSPLHF	TGTGCCAGCAGGAGGGGGTCCTATAATTCACCCCTCCACTTT
TRBV7-8	-	TRBJ1-5	few	CASSLWSLYSNQPQHF	TGTGCCAGCAGCCTATGGAGCTTATATAGCAATCAGCCCCAGCATTTT
TRBV27	-	TRBJ1-2	once	CASSPLEGNYGYTF	TGTGCCAGCAGTCCCCTGGAGGGGAACTATGGCTACACCTTC
TRBV7-8	-	TRBJ2-3	-	CASSLAGAGADTQYF	TGTGCCAGCAGCTTAGCGGGAGCTGGCGCAGATACGCAGTATTTT
TRBV30	-	TRBJ2-1	-	CAWSQGIEQFF	TGTGCCTGGAGCCAGGGGATTGAGCAGTTCTTC
TRBV5-6	TRBD1	TRBJ1-3	once	CASSRGTGFVGNTIYF	TGTGCCAGCAGCCGCGGGACAGGGTTTGTGGGAAACACCATATATTTT
TRBV5-4	TRBD1	TRBJ1-6	-	CASSLGQGNSPLHF	TGTGCCAGCAGTCTGGGACAGGGCAATTCACCCCTCCACTTT
TRBV18	TRBD1	TRBJ2-7	few	CASSPQVTGANYEQYF	TGTGCCAGCTCACCCCAGGTCACAGGGGCTAACTACGAGCAGTACTTC